This T cell receptor (beta chain) was captured by sequencing in a study of technical replicates of blood from several donors. Sequencing used immunoSEQ multiplex PCR; TCRdb keeps in-frame clones, though not all of them. The table includes tens of thousands of clones, roughly 91% detected once. The V and J ends lost 4 bases and 5 bases respectively, with 14 bases between them. The germline V gene has CDR1 MGHRA and CDR2 YSYEKL. The CDR3 consists of 15 residues. This sequence originates from a human donor in good health. Some clones in this sample may be carry-over from other donors' samples. Material for sequencing was PBMCs. The gene calls are TRBV4-1 and TRBJ2-2; maybe TRBD2 (6 bases). The CDR3 bases are TGCGCCAGCAGCCCCAACCCCAGCGGGACCGGGGAGCTGTTTTTT. Translation: CASSPNPSGTGELFF.